A single sample gave rise to the 4 T cell receptor beta chains below, sequenced in a study of shared clonotypes between healthy human individuals. Only in-frame clones appear in the TCRdb table, and some are missing; sequencing was by immunoSEQ multiplex PCR. The sample has about 710,000 clones, 73% seen once; the top ten hold around 2%. Source material: memory CD4+ T cells sorted from blood. The subset here: CD45RA-negative fraction. The receptors were sampled from a woman aged 25-40 years in good health.

This sequence joins TRBV1 and TRBJ2-5; TRBD2, the table's D call, was not compared with the DNA. TRBV1 represents a pseudogene. This CDR3 comprises 13 residues. Here the CDR3 reads CTSSQKEIETQYF. As DNA, the CDR3 is TGCACCAGCAGCCAGAAGGAGATCGAGACCCAGTACTTC.

This chain connects TRBV6-4 to TRBJ1-1; TRBD1 might be the D (6 bases). Trimming left V 3 bases short and J 1 base short, with 9 bases between. Per the germline V gene, CDR1 is MRHNA and CDR2 is SNTAGT. The CDR3 runs 14 residues. The CDR3 region has the DNA TGTGCCAGCAGTGAACAGGGAGGGAACACTGAAGCTTTCTTT. Its translation is CASSEQGGNTEAFF.

The chain combines TRBV7-9 with TRBJ1-4; D may be TRBD1 (6 bases). The germline V gene has CDR1 SEHNR and CDR2 FQNEAQ (reference sequence). V lost 5 bases and J lost 6, with 16 bases in between. This CDR3 region has 15 residues. The CDR3 here is CASSPAGGAYEKLFF. The CDR3 coding sequence is TGTGCCAGCAGCCCCGCCGGGGGGGCATATGAAAAACTGTTTTTT.

This clone showed up just once. One junction end does not reproduce the germline sequence, and a read error may be involved. The gene calls are TRBV10-1 and TRBJ2-2; a possible D gene is TRBD2 (5 bases). Germline V gives CDR1 WNHNN, CDR2 SYGVQD (reference sequence). CDR3 length: 15 amino acids. This chain's CDR3 is CATSPLGAVSGELFF. The CDR3 nucleotides read TGCGCCACCAGTCCGCTAGGAGCGGTCTCGGGGGAGCTGTTTTTT.